Described below is a single T cell receptor beta chain sequence and its context. No antigen is known for it. The CDR3 is 15 residues long. V shed 0 bases and J 2 bases; nucleotides not matched to a gene: 3. Germline V gives CDR1 KGHSH, CDR2 LQKENI. This sample is part of a study of siplizumab effects on memory and regulatory T cells. Study-wide results and limits: Mapping to unstimulated subsets was achieved for only a minor fraction of alloreactive clones.

Profiling relied on immunoSEQ multiplex PCR, and the TCRdb table lists in-frame clones only, not all of them. This table holds some 97,000 clones, about 90% found once. This sequence originates from a human donor in good health. Sequencing was carried out using Tregs sorted from blood. The chain joins TRBV18 to TRBJ1-1; 7 nucleotides line up with TRBD1. The CDR3 sequence is CASSPPRQGNTEAFF. The CDR3 region has the DNA TGTGCCAGCTCACCACCCCGACAGGGTAACACTGAAGCTTTCTTT.